This TCR beta chain came from a study of shared T cell receptors in the human thymus. This CDR3 has 16 amino acids. CDR1 is MDHEN and CDR2 is SYDVKM in the germline V gene. V shed 5 bases and J shed 3 bases, with 18 bases lying between them. The table came from immunoSEQ multiplex PCR; TCRdb's copy has only in-frame clones and leaves some out. Of about 660,000 clones listed, around 89% were seen once; the top ten hold approximately 0.01%. In addition, the sample was reused for a study of human thymus T cells. That paper states: Corrective cardiac operations yielded the resected thymus tissue. Within thymic and blood repertoires, V and J gene usage appeared to be biased.

This chain uses TRBV28 with TRBJ2-3, with D perhaps TRBD2 (6 bases). The sequencing input was thymocytes. The clonotype was recovered from a boy under two years old with a congenital heart defect. CDR3 protein: CASSTPEEGRTDTQYF. CDR3 DNA sequence: TGTGCCAGCAGTACCCCTGAGGAGGGCCGAACAGATACGCAGTATTTT.